These 22 T cell receptor beta chains came from one sample sequenced in a study of shared clonotypes between healthy human individuals (dated by TCRdb to 2019 to 2021). Library generation was performed with the immunoSEQ multiplex PCR assay. The source is immuneACCESS, and TCRdb retained only in-frame sequences with V and J called. Part of the clones is not carried over; for the studies checked, unresolved V genes explain less than half of this, and the remainder is unexplained. Present in this sample are some 100,000 clones, 68% of which were seen just once. 24% of the sample belongs to the ten largest clones. The sample consisted of memory CD8+ T cells sorted from blood. Explained via the paper, the cell subset or site label denotes: CD45RO+ cells pooled with CCR7-negative TemRA cells. The receptors here all came from a woman in her thirties in good health.

This clone was detected a few times. CDR3 sequence: CASSPQPQGSSSYEQYF. For the CDR3, the DNA is TGTGCCAGCAGCCCGCAGCCCCAGGGTAGCTCCTCCTACGAGCAGTACTTC. The chain uses TRBV9 and TRBJ2-7; weak D call: TRBD1 (5 bases). The V gene's germline CDR1 is SGDLS and CDR2 YYNGEE. The CDR3 has 17 amino acids. V lost 4 bases and J 0 bases, leaving 20 bases between the germline ends.

J is TRBJ1-1 and V is TRBV2; D gene ambiguous. CDR3 length: 10 residues. Trimming removed 6 bases from V and 4 bases from J, with 3 bases in between. Germline CDR1 and CDR2: SNHLY and FYNNEI. CDR3 bases: TGTGCCAGCAGCGTCACTGAAGCTTTCTTT. Residues: CASSVTEAFF. The complete variable domain, with remaining parts taken from reference TRBV2 and TRBJ1-1, reads EPEVTQTPSHQVTQMGQEVILRCVPISNHLYFYWYRQILGQKVEFLVSFYNNEISEKSEIFDDQFSVERPDGSNFTLKIRSTKLEDSAMYFCASSVTEAFFGQGTRLTVV.

The chain employs TRBV28 and TRBJ2-5, with TRBD2 matching 15 bases. CDR3 size: 18 residues. Trimming removed 6 bases from V and 4 bases from J; junction bases left unmatched: 12. Germline lookup yields CDR1 MDHEN and CDR2 SYDVKM. CDR3: CASRSGLAGGPFSETQYF. In DNA form, the CDR3 reads TGTGCCAGCAGATCCGGACTAGCGGGAGGGCCTTTCTCAGAGACCCAGTACTTC.

The CDR3 loop is CSVAPTMAYEQYF. The CDR3 nucleotides are TGCAGCGTCGCCCCGACGATGGCTTACGAGCAGTACTTC. V and J are TRBV29-1 and TRBJ2-7, with D uncertain. Germline values: CDR1 SQVTM, CDR2 ANQGSEA. The CDR3 has 13 amino acids. The V end was cut by 6 bases, the J end by 4 bases, with 16 bases between.

This clone showed up many times. The chain employs TRBV4-2 and TRBJ2-5; D unresolved. With 4 bases removed from V and 5 bases from J, the gap between germline ends came to 17 bases. From germline, CDR1 is LGHNA and CDR2 YNFKEQ. CDR3 size: 15 residues. CDR3 in amino acids: CASSLTVGPRETQYF. Written as DNA, the CDR3 is TGTGCCAGCAGCCTCACCGTCGGCCCTCGGGAGACCCAGTACTTC.

This chain connects TRBV11-2 to TRBJ2-1; TRBD2 might be the D (6 bases). CDR1 and CDR2 from the germline V gene are SGHAT and FQNNGV. The CDR3 sequence is 18 residues long. The V and J ends lost 2 bases and 4 bases respectively, with 21 bases between them. The CDR3 protein is CASSLRRLAVLPYNEQFF. In DNA, the CDR3 is TGTGCCAGCAGCTTAAGGAGGTTAGCGGTCTTACCATACAATGAGCAGTTCTTC.

The chain carries TRBV28 and TRBJ1-1; D is unclear. This CDR3 comprises 14 residues. With 3 bases removed from V and 4 bases from J, the gap between germline ends came to 12 bases. Germline V gene lookup returns CDR1 MDHEN and CDR2 SYDVKM. As DNA, the CDR3 is TGTGCCAGCAGTTTTCCCGGACTGAGCACTGAAGCTTTCTTT. It is translated as CASSFPGLSTEAFF. Based on the CDR3 plus reference TRBV28 and TRBJ1-1, the full variable domain is DVKVTQSSRYLVKRTGEKVFLECVQDMDHENMFWYRQDPGLGLRLIYFSYDVKMKEKGDIPEGYSVSREKKERFSLILESASTNQTSMYLCASSFPGLSTEAFFGQGTRLTVV.

The chain couples TRBV28 to TRBJ1-2; 9 positions match TRBD1. This CDR3 has 15 amino acids. V trimming: 5 bases; J trimming: 4 bases; junction bases outside the gene matches: 8. CDR1 MDHEN and CDR2 SYDVKM come from the germline V gene. For the CDR3, the DNA is TGTGCCAGCAGTCCTTGGACAGGGGCGGTCTATGGCTACACCTTC. This codes for CASSPWTGAVYGYTF.

The chain recombines TRBV5-6 with TRBJ2-2, with a possible D match to TRBD1 (5 bases). CDR3 length equals 14 residues. Trimming left V 2 bases short and J 6 bases short, with 11 bases between. CDR1 is SGHDT, CDR2 YYEEEE, per germline. CDR3 amino acids: CASSFQGRAGELFF. The DNA for the CDR3 is TGTGCCAGCAGCTTTCAGGGTCGGGCCGGGGAGCTGTTTTTT.

V and J are TRBV25-1 and TRBJ1-1; TRBD1 matches at 7 bases. This CDR3 has 13 amino acids. The germline V gene has CDR1 MGHDK and CDR2 SYGVNS. V lost 8 bases, J lost 5 bases, and 8 bases stayed unmatched. The CDR3 sequence is CASATGAGTEAFF. The DNA for the CDR3 is TGTGCCAGCGCCACAGGGGCAGGGACTGAAGCTTTCTTT. Filled out from reference TRBV25-1 and TRBJ1-1, the complete variable domain reads EADIYQTPRYLVIGTGKKITLECSQTMGHDKMYWYQQDPGMELHLIHYSYGVNSTEKGDLSSESTVSRIRTEHFPLTLESARPSHTSQYLCASATGAGTEAFFGQGTRLTVV.

The chain employs TRBV28 and TRBJ2-5; the D gene could be TRBD1 or TRBD2 (5 bases each). CDR3 length: 15 amino acids. CDR1 MDHEN and CDR2 SYDVKM come from the germline V gene. The V gene lost 1 base and the J gene lost 1 base, with 10 bases spanning the gap. CDR3 in DNA: TGTGCCAGCAGTTTATATAACGGGGCCCAAGAGACCCAGTACTTC. Its translation: CASSLYNGAQETQYF.

The rearrangement links TRBV30 to TRBJ1-5, with D maybe TRBD1 (6 bases). From germline, CDR1 is GTSNPN and CDR2 SVGIG (reference sequence). V was pared by 1 base and J by 0 bases, with 16 bases between. CDR3 length: 17 residues. The CDR3 DNA sequence: TGTGCCTGGAGTGCAGCCCCCAGGGGATTTAGCAATCAGCCCCAGCATTTT. Translated, it gives CAWSAAPRGFSNQPQHF.

The J gene is TRBJ1-2, the V gene TRBV7-6, with 7 positions matching TRBD1. The CDR3 length is 16 residues. V was pared by 5 bases and J by 5 bases, with 14 bases of the junction left unmatched. Germline assignment: CDR1 SGHVS and CDR2 FNYEAQ. The CDR3 nucleotides are TGTGCCAGCAGCGCCCGGGACAGCTACTCCAAGTATGGCTACACCTTC. It translates to CASSARDSYSKYGYTF.

The chain carries TRBV5-6 and TRBJ2-7; 7 nucleotides agree with TRBD1. Unmatched junction bases numbered 7, after V lost 4 bases and J lost 0 bases. The germline gives CDR1 SGHDT, CDR2 YYEEEE. The CDR3 is 15 amino acids. CDR3: CASSATGIISYEQYF. The CDR3 DNA reads TGTGCCAGCAGCGCGACAGGGATCATCTCCTACGAGCAGTACTTC.

This clone has a handful of counts. The gene calls are TRBV5-1 and TRBJ1-2; unclear D gene. The germline gives CDR1 SGHRS, CDR2 YFSETQ. The CDR3 spans 13 residues. Trimming pared 0 bases from V and 8 bases from J, leaving 11 bases between. CDR3 sequence: CASSLEIAGGYTF. The DNA for the CDR3 is TGCGCCAGCAGCTTGGAGATCGCAGGAGGCTACACCTTC.

This clone was found a few times. The chain has TRBV28 and TRBJ2-1; 14 nucleotides line up with TRBD2. This CDR3 comprises 19 residues. Trimming at V came to 5 bases and at J to 2 bases, leaving 11 bases not matched to a gene. Looked up from germline, CDR1 is MDHEN and CDR2 is SYDVKM. The CDR3 bases are TGTGCCAGCAGTCCTAACCCATGGACTAGCGGGAGGACCTACAATGAGCAGTTCTTC. Translated, it gives CASSPNPWTSGRTYNEQFF.

V and J are TRBV4-1 and TRBJ2-1; D is perhaps TRBD2 (6 bases). Germline V gives CDR1 MGHRA, CDR2 YSYEKL. The CDR3 sequence is 17 residues long. V was cut by 4 bases and J by 0 bases, with 16 bases left in between. CDR3 in amino acids: CASSLGARRGSYNEQFF. As DNA, the CDR3 is TGCGCCAGCAGCCTCGGAGCGCGGCGGGGCTCCTACAATGAGCAGTTCTTC.

This rearrangement joins TRBV27 to TRBJ2-7; TRBD2 agrees at 13 bases. Germline lookup yields CDR1 MNHEY and CDR2 SMNVEV (reference sequence). This CDR3 has 15 amino acids. V shed 5 bases, J shed 5 bases, and the junction held 6 bases outside the gene matches. CDR3 in amino acids: CASSPGLAGVHEQYF. CDR3 sequence (DNA): TGTGCCAGCAGTCCAGGACTAGCGGGAGTCCACGAGCAGTACTTC.

The V gene is TRBV27, the J gene TRBJ1-1; tentatively, D is TRBD1 (6 bases). Trimming stripped 1 base from V and 1 base from J, with 13 bases between. Looked up from germline, CDR1 is MNHEY and CDR2 is SMNVEV (reference sequence). CDR3 size: 16 residues. The CDR3 here is CASSLYRGTQNTEAFF. CDR3 nucleotide sequence: TGTGCCAGCAGTTTATATCGTGGGACACAGAACACTGAAGCTTTCTTT.

This clone was seen only a few times. The V and J genes are TRBV28 and TRBJ2-1, with 8 bases that match TRBD1. Germline loops: CDR1 MDHEN, CDR2 SYDVKM. J gave up 1 base and V 6 bases, and 5 bases lay outside the gene matches. There are 15 residues in the CDR3. For the CDR3, the DNA is TGTGCCAGCAGCCCCACAGGGGGGTCCTACAATGAGCAGTTCTTC. It translates to CASSPTGGSYNEQFF.

This chain connects TRBV15 to TRBJ2-7; 13 positions match TRBD2. Trimming cost V 4 bases and J 1 base; bases outside gene matches: 1. Germline CDR1 is LNHNV and CDR2 is YYDKDF (reference sequence). The CDR3 totals 15 residues. Here the CDR3 reads CATSKGLAGSYEQYF. In nucleotides, the CDR3 is TGTGCCACCAGCAAGGGACTAGCGGGATCCTACGAGCAGTACTTC.

This chain connects TRBV11-2 to TRBJ1-5; tentatively, D is TRBD1 (6 bases). V lost 2 bases, J lost 5 bases, and 7 bases lay in between. The CDR3 spans 13 residues. The germline V gene has CDR1 SGHAT and CDR2 FQNNGV. This CDR3 is CASSLKGDQPQHF. The CDR3 DNA follows: TGTGCCAGCAGCTTAAAGGGGGATCAGCCCCAGCATTTT. Together with reference TRBV11-2 and TRBJ1-5, the CDR3 gives the full variable domain: EAGVAQSPRYKIIEKRQSVAFWCNPISGHATLYWYQQILGQGPKLLIQFQNNGVVDDSQLPKDRFSAERLKGVDSTLKIQPAKLEDSAVYLCASSLKGDQPQHFGDGTRLSIL.